The 15 T cell receptor beta chains listed next were all sequenced from one sample in a study of blood T cell repertoires in COVID-19. Data came from immunoSEQ multiplex PCR; TCRdb stores just in-frame clones and leaves some out. The table records approximately 300,000 clones, 70% to 90% of them present only once. Sequencing used peripheral blood. Receptors were obtained from a woman aged 50 to 60 with active or convalescent COVID-19.

This clone was recorded once. This may arise from a read error, as a much more abundant clone is one base away. The V call is TRBV6-5, the J call TRBJ1-5; 7 positions match TRBD1. V lost 6 bases to trimming and J lost 4 bases; unmatched junction nucleotides: 3. In germline, CDR1 is MNHEY, CDR2 SVGAGI. The CDR3 is 13 residues long. This CDR3 is CASRPQGNQPQHF. The CDR3 region has the DNA TGTGCCAGCAGACCACAGGGGAATCAGCCCCAGCATTTT.

This chain links TRBV2 with TRBJ1-1; D gene ambiguous. The germline V and J ends were trimmed by 6 bases and 1 base, with 12 bases remaining between them. From germline, CDR1 is SNHLY and CDR2 FYNNEI. The CDR3 sequence is 14 residues long. DNA of the CDR3: TGTGCCAGCAGGGCCTGGGAGGGGAACACTGAAGCTTTCTTT. Encoded protein: CASRAWEGNTEAFF. The whole variable domain, remainder taken from reference TRBV2 and TRBJ1-1, is EPEVTQTPSHQVTQMGQEVILRCVPISNHLYFYWYRQILGQKVEFLVSFYNNEISEKSEIFDDQFSVERPDGSNFTLKIRSTKLEDSAMYFCASRAWEGNTEAFFGQGTRLTVV.

The rearrangement uses TRBV28 and TRBJ1-1; TRBD1 might be the D (6 bases). The CDR3 spans 13 residues. Trimming shortened V by 7 bases and J by 8 bases, and 17 bases separated the two germline ends. Germline V CDR1 and CDR2: MDHEN, SYDVKM. CDR3 coding DNA: TGTGCCAGCAACATTGCGGGGGCACCCGAAGCTTTCTTT. Residues: CASNIAGAPEAFF.

This rearrangement joins TRBV19 to TRBJ2-5; 9 positions agree with TRBD1. Trimming removed 5 bases from V and 5 bases from J; junction bases left unmatched: 3. CDR1 is LNHDA and CDR2 is SQIVND in the germline V gene (reference sequence). The CDR3 totals 13 residues. The CDR3 spells CASSFGQGETQYF. Written as DNA, the CDR3 is TGTGCCAGTAGTTTCGGACAGGGGGAGACCCAGTACTTC. The variable domain in full, with the rest retrieved from reference TRBV19 and TRBJ2-5, is DGGITQSPKYLFRKEGQNVTLSCEQNLNHDAMYWYRQDPGQGLRLIYYSQIVNDFQKGDIAEGYSVSREKKESFPLTVTSAQKNPTAFYLCASSFGQGETQYFGPGTRLLVL.

This clone was picked up one time. The gene calls are TRBV5-1 and TRBJ1-2; D ambiguous. Germline loops: CDR1 SGHRS, CDR2 YFSETQ. This CDR3 spans 14 amino acids. Trimming pared 0 bases from V and 2 bases from J, leaving 8 bases between. This CDR3 reads CASSLGLPNYGYTF. The CDR3 bases are TGCGCCAGCAGCTTGGGTCTCCCCAACTATGGCTACACCTTC.

This chain links TRBV19 with TRBJ1-1; TRBD1 aligns across 8 bases. Germline V gene data show CDR1 as LNHDA and CDR2 as SQIVND (reference sequence). The junction had 10 bases not matched to a gene; V was cut back by 2 bases and J by 5 bases. The CDR3 extends over 16 amino acids. CDR3 in amino acids: CASSIRAGGEGTEAFF. CDR3 DNA sequence: TGTGCCAGTAGTATACGGGCAGGGGGCGAGGGGACTGAAGCTTTCTTT.

The chain is built from TRBV19 and TRBJ2-6, with unresolved D. Germline-derived CDR1 and CDR2 are LNHDA and SQIVND (reference sequence). The CDR3 extends over 15 amino acids. The germline V and J ends were trimmed by 0 bases and 1 base, with 4 bases remaining between them. CDR3 sequence: CASSIDGSGANVLTF. CDR3 nucleotide sequence: TGTGCCAGTAGTATAGACGGGTCTGGGGCCAACGTCCTGACTTTC.

This clone was recorded a few times. The V gene is TRBV4-1, the J gene TRBJ2-3; tentative D call: TRBD2 (5 bases). V shed 4 bases and J shed 4 bases, with 21 bases lying between them. This CDR3 comprises 17 residues. Per germline, CDR1 MGHRA and CDR2 YSYEKL. The CDR3 is CASSPGAKRGRADTQYF. CDR3 bases: TGCGCCAGCAGCCCCGGAGCTAAACGAGGGCGGGCAGATACGCAGTATTTT.

The gene calls are TRBV7-9 and TRBJ2-1; D possibly corresponds to TRBD1 (7 bases). CDR1 is SEHNR and CDR2 is FQNEAQ in the germline V gene (reference sequence). The CDR3 has 13 amino acids. The V gene lost 5 bases and the J gene lost 4 bases, with 9 bases spanning the gap. This chain's CDR3 is CASSQGGYNEQFF. DNA for the CDR3: TGTGCCAGCAGCCAGGGGGGTTACAATGAGCAGTTCTTC. Complete variable domain (other parts from reference TRBV7-9 and TRBJ2-1): DTGVSQNPRHKITKRGQNVTFRCDPISEHNRLYWYRQTLGQGPEFLTYFQNEAQLEKSRLLSDRFSAERPKGSFSTLEIQRTEQGDSAMYLCASSQGGYNEQFFGPGTRLTVL.

This chain links TRBV5-1 with TRBJ1-4; TRBD1 matches 7 bases. V shed 2 bases and J 6 bases; nucleotides not matched to a gene: 4. This CDR3 is built from 14 residues. Germline-derived CDR1 and CDR2 are SGHRS and YFSETQ. The CDR3 here is CASSLGTVDEKLFF. CDR3 in DNA: TGCGCCAGCAGCTTAGGGACAGTAGATGAAAAACTGTTTTTT.

The chain uses TRBV29-1 and TRBJ2-3; 13 bases line up with TRBD2. Germline CDR1 reads SQVTM; CDR2 reads ANQGSEA. J lost 3 bases, V lost 5 bases, and 2 bases had no gene match. This CDR3 spans 14 amino acids. This CDR3 reads CSVLTSGRTDTQYF. In DNA, the CDR3 is TGCAGCGTTCTGACTAGCGGGAGGACAGATACGCAGTATTTT.

The chain employs TRBV5-1 and TRBJ1-2; TRBD1 aligns across 9 bases. The germline V gene has CDR1 SGHRS and CDR2 YFSETQ. Trimming took 3 bases from V and 8 from J; bases not matched to a gene: 8. The CDR3 length is 14 residues. The CDR3 DNA follows: TGCGCCAGCAGCTCGGGACAGGGTTTGGGGGGCTACACCTTC. Its translation: CASSSGQGLGGYTF.

This sequence joins TRBV30 and TRBJ2-3, with TRBD2 identical over 10 bases. The CDR3 runs to 15 residues. The V segment lost 3 bases and the J segment 5 bases; nucleotides outside the gene matches: 8. Germline CDR1 is GTSNPN and CDR2 is SVGIG (reference sequence). The DNA of the CDR3 is TGTGCCTGGAGCCAACTAGCGGGATATATAGATACGCAGTATTTT. Its protein product is CAWSQLAGYIDTQYF.

This clone occurred once. This chain joins TRBV15 and TRBJ1-2; D not certain. Germline V CDR1 and CDR2: LNHNV, YYDKDF (reference sequence). The germline V and J ends were trimmed by 1 base and 4 bases, with 10 bases remaining between them. CDR3 size: 14 residues. The DNA of the CDR3 is TGTGCCACCAGCAGAGCGGGTCAGATCTATGGCTACACCTTC. Protein product: CATSRAGQIYGYTF.

The chain links TRBV7-9 to TRBJ2-3; TRBD2 matches at 8 bases. The ends lost 2 bases at V and 4 bases at J; junction bases unmatched: 8. The CDR3 sequence is 16 residues long. CDR1 and CDR2 from the germline V gene are SEHNR and FQNEAQ (reference sequence). The CDR3 nucleotides are TGTGCCAGCAGCTTATGGCGGGGGGCGAGAGCAGATACGCAGTATTTT. Its translation is CASSLWRGARADTQYF.